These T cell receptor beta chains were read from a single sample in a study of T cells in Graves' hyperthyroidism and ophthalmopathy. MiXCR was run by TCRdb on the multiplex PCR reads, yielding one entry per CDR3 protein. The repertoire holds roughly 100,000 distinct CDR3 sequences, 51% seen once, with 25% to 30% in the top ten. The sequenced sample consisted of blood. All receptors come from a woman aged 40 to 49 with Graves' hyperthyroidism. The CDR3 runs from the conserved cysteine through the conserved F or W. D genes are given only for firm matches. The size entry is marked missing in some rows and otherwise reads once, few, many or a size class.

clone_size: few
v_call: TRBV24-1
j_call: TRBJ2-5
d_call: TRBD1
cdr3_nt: TGTGCCACCAGTGGGAACAGGGGAGTAGGAGAGACCCAGTACTTC
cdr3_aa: CATSGNRGVGETQYF

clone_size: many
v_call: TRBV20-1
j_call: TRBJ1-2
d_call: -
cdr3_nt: TGCAGTGCTAGATCTGGTTCTCCTGGGGGCTATGGCTACACCTTC
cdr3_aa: CSARSGSPGGYGYTF

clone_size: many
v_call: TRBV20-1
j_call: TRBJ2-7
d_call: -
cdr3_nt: TGCAGTGCCCCGGACAAATACGAGCAGTACTTC
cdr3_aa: CSAPDKYEQYF

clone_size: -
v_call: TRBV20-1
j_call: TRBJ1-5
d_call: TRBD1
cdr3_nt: TGCAGTGCGATAACAGGGGATCAGCCCCAGCATTTT
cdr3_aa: CSAITGDQPQHF

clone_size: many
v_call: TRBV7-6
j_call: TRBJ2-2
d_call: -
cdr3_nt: TGTGCCAGCAGCTCACACCGGGACCAGCCGAACACCGGGGAGCTGTTTTTT
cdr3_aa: CASSSHRDQPNTGELFF

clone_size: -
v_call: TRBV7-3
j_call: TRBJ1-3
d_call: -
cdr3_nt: TGTGCCAGCAGCAGGACCATATATTTT
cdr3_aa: CASSRTIYF

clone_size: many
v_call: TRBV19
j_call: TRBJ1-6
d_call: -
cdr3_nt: TGTGCCAGTACCGATGAATGGAGGAACCTGGGGTCACCCCTCCACTTT
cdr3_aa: CASTDEWRNLGSPLHF

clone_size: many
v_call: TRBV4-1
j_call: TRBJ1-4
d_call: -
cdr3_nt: TGCGCCAGCAGCCCCCCTTTTGACAGGGAAAAACTGTTTTTT
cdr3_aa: CASSPPFDREKLFF

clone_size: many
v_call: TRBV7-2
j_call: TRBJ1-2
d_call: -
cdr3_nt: TGTGCCAGCAGCTTAAGGTCCCGGCCCTATGGCTACACCTTC
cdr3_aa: CASSLRSRPYGYTF

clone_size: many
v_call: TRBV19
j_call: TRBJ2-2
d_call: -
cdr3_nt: TGTGCCAGTAGTCCGCTGACTAGTTGGGCCGGGGAGCTGTTTTTT
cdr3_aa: CASSPLTSWAGELFF

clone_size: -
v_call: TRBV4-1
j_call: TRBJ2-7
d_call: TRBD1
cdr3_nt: TGCGCCAGCAGCCAACAGGGGGCAGCGACCTACGAGCAGTACTTC
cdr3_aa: CASSQQGAATYEQYF

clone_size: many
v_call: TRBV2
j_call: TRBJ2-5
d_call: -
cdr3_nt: TGTGCCAGCAGTGTAGCAGAGACCCAGTACTTC
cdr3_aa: CASSVAETQYF

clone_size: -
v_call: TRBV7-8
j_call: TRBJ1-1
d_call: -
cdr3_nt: TGTGCCAGCAGCTCCGCAACTATGAACACTGAAGCTTTCTTT
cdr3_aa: CASSSATMNTEAFF

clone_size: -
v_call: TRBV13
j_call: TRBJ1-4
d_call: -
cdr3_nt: TGTGCCAGCAGCTTAGGCCCGCCCTGGGGTAATGAAAAACTGTTTTTT
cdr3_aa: CASSLGPPWGNEKLFF

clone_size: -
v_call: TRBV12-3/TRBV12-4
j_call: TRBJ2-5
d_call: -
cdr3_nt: TGTGCCAGCAGCTTAGGCCCTGGGGGAGGAGAGACCCAGTACTTC
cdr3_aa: CASSLGPGGGETQYF

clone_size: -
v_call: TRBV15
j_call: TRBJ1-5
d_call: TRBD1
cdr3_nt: TGTGCCACCAGCGCCCGACGGACAGGGGGCGGACAGCCCCAGCATTTT
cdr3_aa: CATSARRTGGGQPQHF

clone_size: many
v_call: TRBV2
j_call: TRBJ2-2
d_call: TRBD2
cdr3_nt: TGTGCCAGCATGGGACTAGCGATTTTGAACACCGGGGAGCTGTTTTTT
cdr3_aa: CASMGLAILNTGELFF

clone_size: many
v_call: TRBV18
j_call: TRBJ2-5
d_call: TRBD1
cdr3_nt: TGTGCCAGCTCACGCAACAGGGGGCAAGAGACCCAGTACTTC
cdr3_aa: CASSRNRGQETQYF

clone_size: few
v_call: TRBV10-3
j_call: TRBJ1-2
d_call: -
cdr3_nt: TGTGCCATCAGTGAGGGGGGGGGCTACACCTTC
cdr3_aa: CAISEGGGYTF

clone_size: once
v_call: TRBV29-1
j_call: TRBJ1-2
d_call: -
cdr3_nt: TGCAGCGTTGAGCGGGACCGGGAGGACTATGGCTACACCTTC
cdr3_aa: CSVERDREDYGYTF

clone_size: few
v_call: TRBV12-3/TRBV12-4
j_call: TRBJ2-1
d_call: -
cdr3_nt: TGTGCCAGCAGTTTGGCCGGGAAGTCGAACAATGAGCAGTTCTTC
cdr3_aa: CASSLAGKSNNEQFF

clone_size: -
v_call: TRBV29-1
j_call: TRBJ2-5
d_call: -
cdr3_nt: TGCAGCGTTGCAGCAGGGAGTGAGACCCAGTACTTC
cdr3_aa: CSVAAGSETQYF

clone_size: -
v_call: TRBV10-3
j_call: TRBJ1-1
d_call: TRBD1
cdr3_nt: TGTGCCATCAGTAAACAGGGGGCCGACACTGAAGCTTTCTTT
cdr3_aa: CAISKQGADTEAFF

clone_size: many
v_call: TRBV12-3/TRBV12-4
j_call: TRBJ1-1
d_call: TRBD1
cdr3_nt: TGTGCCAGCAGTTTAGCCGGCAGGGGGACTGAAGCTTTCTTT
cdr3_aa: CASSLAGRGTEAFF

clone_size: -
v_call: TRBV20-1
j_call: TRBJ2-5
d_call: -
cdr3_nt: TGCAGTGCTAGGGGGGGCCGGGGACCCGAGACCCAGTACTTC
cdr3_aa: CSARGGRGPETQYF

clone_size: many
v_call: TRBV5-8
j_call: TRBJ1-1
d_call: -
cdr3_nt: TGTGCCAGCAGCTTGGGGCCAGGAGAAGCTTTCTTT
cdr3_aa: CASSLGPGEAFF

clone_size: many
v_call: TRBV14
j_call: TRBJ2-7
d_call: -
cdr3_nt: TGTGCCAGCAGCCAAGATGCGGGCGAGCAGTACTTC
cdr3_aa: CASSQDAGEQYF

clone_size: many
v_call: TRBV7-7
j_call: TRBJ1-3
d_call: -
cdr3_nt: TGTGCCAGCAGCCCCCGGGCAGGGCCAGGAAACACCATATATTTT
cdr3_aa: CASSPRAGPGNTIYF

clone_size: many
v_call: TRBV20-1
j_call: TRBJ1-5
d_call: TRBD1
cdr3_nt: TGCAGTGCTAGTAGCGACAGGGGTATAAGCAATCAGCCCCAGCATTTT
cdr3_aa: CSASSDRGISNQPQHF

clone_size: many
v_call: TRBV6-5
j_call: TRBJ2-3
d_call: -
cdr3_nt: TGTGCCAGCAGTTACGTACCCGGGACGAACACAGATACGCAGTATTTT
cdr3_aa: CASSYVPGTNTDTQYF

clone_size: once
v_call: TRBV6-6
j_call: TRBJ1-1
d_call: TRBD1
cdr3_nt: TGTGCCAGCAGTTTAGGGGACAGGTCGGGAGCTTTCTTT
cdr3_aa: CASSLGDRSGAFF

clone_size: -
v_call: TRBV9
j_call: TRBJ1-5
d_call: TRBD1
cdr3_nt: TGTGCCAGCAGCGGGACAGGGAGCGGCAATCAGCCCCAGCATTTT
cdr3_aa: CASSGTGSGNQPQHF

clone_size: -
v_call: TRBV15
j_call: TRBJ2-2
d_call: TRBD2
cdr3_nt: TGTGCCACCAGCAGATCGGGACTAGCGGGAAGGGGCACCGGGGAGCTGTTTTTT
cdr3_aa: CATSRSGLAGRGTGELFF

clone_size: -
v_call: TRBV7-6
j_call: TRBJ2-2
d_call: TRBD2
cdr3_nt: TGTGCCAGCAGCCAGACTAGCGGGAGAGTAACCGGGGAGCTGTTTTTT
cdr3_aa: CASSQTSGRVTGELFF

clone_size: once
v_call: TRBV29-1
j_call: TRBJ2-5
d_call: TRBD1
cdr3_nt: TGCAGCGTAGGAACAGGGGGCCCAAAGACCCAGTACTTC
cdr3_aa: CSVGTGGPKTQYF

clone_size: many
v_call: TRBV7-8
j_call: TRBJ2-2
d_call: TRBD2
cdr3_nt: TGTGCCAGCAGCTTACTAGCGGGGGCGAACACCGGGGAGCTGTTTTTT
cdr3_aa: CASSLLAGANTGELFF

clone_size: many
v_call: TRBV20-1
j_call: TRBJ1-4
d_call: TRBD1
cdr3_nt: TGCAGTGCTAGGGACTACACAGGGGCAACTAATGAAAAACTGTTTTTT
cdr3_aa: CSARDYTGATNEKLFF

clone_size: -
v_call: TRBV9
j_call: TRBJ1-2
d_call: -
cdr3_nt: TGTGCCAGCAGAGGTGAAGGGGGGTTTGATGGCTACACCTTC
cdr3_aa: CASRGEGGFDGYTF

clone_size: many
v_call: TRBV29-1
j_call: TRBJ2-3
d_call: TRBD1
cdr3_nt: TGCAGCGCAGGGGGAGATACGCAGTATTTT
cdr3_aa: CSAGGDTQYF

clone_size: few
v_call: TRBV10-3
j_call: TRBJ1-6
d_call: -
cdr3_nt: TGTGCCATCAGTGTATCGGGGCCCCATAATTCACCCCTCCACTTT
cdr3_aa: CAISVSGPHNSPLHF